These 22 T cell receptor beta chains were sequenced from one sample in a study of cytomegalovirus exposure and HLA in healthy donors. Primers for the PCR totalled 60 Vbeta and 13 Jbeta. Some clones are missing from TCRdb's copy, which holds only in-frame ones; the method was immunoSEQ multiplex PCR. The sample totals 130,000 to 150,000 clones. The sequenced sample was PBMCs. The receptors come from a male donor in good health and CMV-seronegative.

The rearrangement joins TRBV5-4 to TRBJ1-6, with D unresolved. The CDR3 has 14 amino acids. Germline V gene sequence: CDR1 SGHNT, CDR2 YYREEE (reference sequence). Trimming removed 1 base at V and 2 bases at J, with 4 bases between. CDR3: CASSLYTYNSPLHF. CDR3 DNA sequence: TGTGCCAGCAGCTTGTACACCTATAATTCACCCCTCCACTTT.

The chain uses TRBV28 and TRBJ2-3, with D tentatively TRBD1 (8 bases). CDR1 is MDHEN and CDR2 is SYDVKM in the germline V gene. Trimming cost V 1 base and J 5 bases, with 19 bases left between them. This CDR3 comprises 17 residues. The DNA for the CDR3 is TGTGCCAGCAGTTTATCCCCCAGGGGGCCGGGGGGAGATACGCAGTATTTT. Its protein product is CASSLSPRGPGGDTQYF. Drawing the rest from reference TRBV28 and TRBJ2-3, the complete variable domain is DVKVTQSSRYLVKRTGEKVFLECVQDMDHENMFWYRQDPGLGLRLIYFSYDVKMKEKGDIPEGYSVSREKKERFSLILESASTNQTSMYLCASSLSPRGPGGDTQYFGPGTRLTVL.

The V and J genes are TRBV4-3 and TRBJ1-1; D may be TRBD1 (5 bases). Germline assignment: CDR1 LGHNA and CDR2 YSLEER. This CDR3 spans 15 amino acids. Trimming left V 0 bases short and J 10 bases short, with 18 bases between. DNA of the CDR3: TGCGCCAGCAGCCAAGAATGGGGGTCCAGGGAGGGAGCTTTCTTT. This encodes CASSQEWGSREGAFF.

V and J are TRBV19 and TRBJ1-1; no reliable D call. CDR1 and CDR2 (germline): LNHDA, SQIVND (reference sequence). The CDR3 is 13 residues long. V lost 7 bases, J lost 3 bases, and 12 bases lay in between. CDR3 amino acids: CASIPRDYTEAFF. CDR3 nucleotides: TGTGCCAGTATCCCCCGGGATTACACTGAAGCTTTCTTT.

This chain's CDR3 is CASSLEGIKSVGAPWEQFF. In DNA form, the CDR3 reads TGTGCCAGCAGCTTGGAAGGGATAAAATCTGTGGGGGCCCCGTGGGAGCAGTTCTTC. This chain uses TRBV5-6 with TRBJ2-1, with D tentatively TRBD1 (6 bases). The V end was cut by 0 bases, the J end by 10 bases, with 29 bases between. CDR3 length: 19 amino acids. CDR1 is SGHDT, CDR2 YYEEEE, per germline.

This chain connects TRBV19 to TRBJ1-1, with a tentative D call TRBD1 (6 bases). Germline V CDR1 and CDR2: LNHDA, SQIVND (reference sequence). Trimming removed 0 bases from V and 0 bases from J, with 8 bases in between. The CDR3 consists of 15 residues. The CDR3 DNA follows: TGTGCCAGTAGTATAGACAGGGGAGTGAACACTGAAGCTTTCTTT. It specifies CASSIDRGVNTEAFF. Full variable domain (outside the CDR3, taken from reference TRBV19 and TRBJ1-1): DGGITQSPKYLFRKEGQNVTLSCEQNLNHDAMYWYRQDPGQGLRLIYYSQIVNDFQKGDIAEGYSVSREKKESFPLTVTSAQKNPTAFYLCASSIDRGVNTEAFFGQGTRLTVV.

This sequence joins TRBV19 and TRBJ2-7; possible D gene TRBD2, 5 bases. Trimming took 4 bases from V and 0 from J, leaving 19 bases between them. Per germline, CDR1 LNHDA and CDR2 SQIVND (reference sequence). The CDR3 has 17 amino acids. CDR3: CASSNPGRGRLSYEQYF. In nucleotides, the CDR3 is TGTGCCAGTAGTAACCCAGGTCGGGGTAGACTCTCCTACGAGCAGTACTTC.

The chain couples TRBV6-5 to TRBJ2-3; D is possibly TRBD2 (5 bases). This CDR3 has 11 amino acids. Between the trimmed V and J ends, which lost 5 bases and 7 bases, there was a span of 7 bases. Germline CDR1 and CDR2: MNHEY and SVGAGI. This chain's CDR3 is CASSLANTQYF. In nucleotides, the CDR3 is TGTGCCAGCAGTCTAGCAAATACGCAGTATTTT.

J is TRBJ2-1 and V is TRBV14; 7 bases agree with TRBD2. Trimming at V came to 0 bases and at J to 7 bases, leaving 15 bases not matched to a gene. Germline V gives CDR1 SGHDN, CDR2 FVKESK. The CDR3 has 18 amino acids. CDR3 amino acids: CASSQDEASGLLKNEQFF. Written as DNA, the CDR3 is TGTGCCAGCAGCCAAGATGAGGCTAGCGGCCTGTTAAAGAATGAGCAGTTCTTC.

The chain couples TRBV27 to TRBJ2-1; D perhaps matches TRBD1 (6 bases). CDR1 and CDR2 from the germline V gene are MNHEY and SMNVEV (reference sequence). This CDR3 has 14 amino acids. The V gene lost 4 bases and the J gene lost 8 bases, with 15 bases spanning the gap. CDR3 sequence: CASSSNRVWDEQFF. DNA for the CDR3: TGTGCCAGCAGTTCGAACAGGGTCTGGGATGAGCAGTTCTTC.

This CDR3 reads CASRRTGLYEQYF. The CDR3 DNA follows: TGTGCCAGCAGAAGGACAGGCCTGTACGAGCAGTACTTC. The gene calls are TRBV19 and TRBJ2-7, with 7 bases matching TRBD1. Germline V gives CDR1 LNHDA, CDR2 SQIVND (reference sequence). After removal of 9 bases from V and 4 bases from J, the junction contained 9 bases not matched to a gene. The CDR3 is 13 amino acids.

The rearrangement joins TRBV27 to TRBJ1-1, with D uncertain. V was shortened by 0 bases and J by 1 base, with 15 bases between the two germline ends. Germline V gene lookup returns CDR1 MNHEY and CDR2 SMNVEV (reference sequence). The CDR3 extends over 17 amino acids. CDR3 in amino acids: CASSLSNSLQKNTEAFF. Written as DNA, the CDR3 is TGTGCCAGCAGTTTATCGAACAGTCTACAAAAGAACACTGAAGCTTTCTTT.

The J gene is TRBJ2-7, the V gene TRBV15; D perhaps matches TRBD2 (6 bases). The CDR3 has 17 residues. Trimming shortened V by 1 base and J by 2 bases, and 18 bases separated the two germline ends. Germline CDR1 LNHNV, CDR2 YYDKDF (reference sequence). The CDR3 bases are TGTGCCACCAGCAGAGCGGGAGTTTCTGAAATCGCCTACGAGCAGTACTTC. This encodes CATSRAGVSEIAYEQYF.

The V call is TRBV11-3, the J call TRBJ2-7; TRBD2 aligns across 8 bases. The V segment lost 4 bases and the J segment 5 bases; nucleotides outside the gene matches: 4. Per germline, CDR1 SGHNT and CDR2 YENEEA. The CDR3 spans 13 residues. CDR3 sequence reads: CASSSGGLDEQYF. CDR3 coding DNA: TGTGCCAGCAGCTCGGGGGGGCTCGACGAGCAGTACTTC.

The genes are TRBV10-3 and TRBJ2-3; tentative D call: TRBD2 (6 bases). With 6 bases removed from V and 1 base from J, the gap between germline ends came to 14 bases. The CDR3 length is 15 residues. CDR1 and CDR2 from the germline V gene are ENHRY and SYGVKD. The CDR3 sequence: CAISHGTFGTDTQYF. CDR3 DNA: TGTGCCATCAGCCACGGGACTTTCGGCACAGATACGCAGTATTTT.

V and J are TRBV5-1 and TRBJ2-1, with a weak D call TRBD2 (5 bases). This CDR3 has 16 residues. V shed 4 bases and J shed 2 bases, with 16 bases lying between them. Germline V gives CDR1 SGHRS, CDR2 YFSETQ. CDR3 in amino acids: CASSLIRRYAYNEQFF. The CDR3 bases are TGCGCCAGCAGCCTCATTAGGAGGTACGCCTACAATGAGCAGTTCTTC.

The chain is built from TRBV29-1 and TRBJ1-2; D is perhaps TRBD1 (6 bases). V lost 7 bases and J 8 bases, leaving 20 bases between the germline ends. This CDR3 contains 13 residues. CDR1 SQVTM and CDR2 ANQGSEA come from the germline V gene. DNA of the CDR3: TGCAGCGCTGGCGCACAGGGTCTAGAGGGCTACACCTTC. This encodes CSAGAQGLEGYTF.

This chain links TRBV15 with TRBJ1-2; D ambiguous. The germline CDR1 and CDR2 sequences are LNHNV and YYDKDF (reference sequence). CDR3 length equals 13 residues. V lost 9 bases and J lost 2, with 13 bases in between. The CDR3 protein is CATRAGDNYGYTF. The CDR3 DNA reads TGTGCCACAAGAGCAGGTGACAACTATGGCTACACCTTC.

V usage is TRBV18 and J usage is TRBJ1-1; D possibly corresponds to TRBD1 (5 bases). V was cut by 8 bases and J by 3 bases, with 10 bases left in between. The germline CDR1 and CDR2 sequences are KGHSH and LQKENI. This CDR3 region has 12 residues. The CDR3 DNA reads as TGTGCCAGCGGGGGGTCAGACACTGAAGCTTTCTTT. This sequence encodes CASGGSDTEAFF.

This rearrangement joins TRBV19 to TRBJ2-7; tentatively, D is TRBD2 (6 bases). Germline CDR1 is LNHDA and CDR2 is SQIVND (reference sequence). The CDR3 has 16 amino acids. The V and J ends lost 3 bases and 0 bases respectively, with 15 bases between them. Written as DNA, the CDR3 is TGTGCCAGTAGTATGCGGGCGGGGACCCTCTCCTACGAGCAGTACTTC. Its protein is CASSMRAGTLSYEQYF.

The chain links TRBV9 to TRBJ2-5, with TRBD1 matching over 7 bases. There are 15 residues in the CDR3. Germline trimming cut 1 base from V and 1 base from J; bases unmatched to any gene: 4. Germline CDR1 reads SGDLS; CDR2 reads YYNGEE. The CDR3 bases are TGTGCCAGCAGCGTACTGGGGACAGTCCAAGAGACCCAGTACTTC. Translated, it gives CASSVLGTVQETQYF.

The rearrangement uses TRBV30 and TRBJ2-7, with 8 bases lining up with TRBD2. The CDR3 has 15 amino acids. From germline, CDR1 is GTSNPN and CDR2 SVGIG (reference sequence). V shed 0 bases, J shed 6 bases, and the junction held 10 bases outside the gene matches. This chain's CDR3 is CAWSVLRGGLTEQYF. As DNA, the CDR3 is TGTGCCTGGAGTGTACTTCGGGGGGGCCTTACCGAGCAGTACTTC.